One and the same sample provided the 30 T cell receptor beta chains below, sequenced in a study of cytomegalovirus exposure and HLA in healthy donors. PCR employed 60 Vbeta and 13 Jbeta primers. Using immunoSEQ multiplex PCR, the repertoire was profiled, and TCRdb retains in-frame clones only, with some absent. Of about 130,000 clones detected, 80% appear once; the ten largest clones hold under 3%. The sequenced material came from PBMCs. The receptors here all came from a young man in good health and CMV-seronegative.

The chain uses TRBV6-1 and TRBJ2-1; tentative D call: TRBD1 (6 bases). The V end was cut by 11 bases, the J end by 1 base, with 18 bases between. There are 15 residues in the CDR3. Germline lookup yields CDR1 MNHNS and CDR2 SASEGT. CDR3 DNA sequence: TGTGCCGGCCGGGACAACGGTAAATCCTACAATGAGCAGTTCTTC. Amino acids: CAGRDNGKSYNEQFF.

This chain uses TRBV7-8 with TRBJ2-1, with unresolved D. V lost 1 base and J lost 5, with 15 bases in between. Germline CDR1 SGHVS, CDR2 FQNEAQ. This CDR3 has 16 residues. The chain's CDR3 is CASSLDALYYNNEQFF. Here the CDR3 DNA reads TGTGCCAGCAGCTTAGATGCGCTATACTACAACAATGAGCAGTTCTTC.

The chain links TRBV6-6 to TRBJ1-2, with 12 bases identical to TRBD1. CDR1 and CDR2 from the germline V gene are MNHNY and SVGAGI (reference sequence). J lost 7 bases, V lost 5 bases, and 5 bases had no gene match. This CDR3 has 14 amino acids. CDR3 in DNA: TGTGCCAGCAGTGAGGGACAGGGGGCGTGTGGCTACACCTTC. This encodes CASSEGQGACGYTF.

The V gene is TRBV19, the J gene TRBJ1-5; perhaps TRBD1 as D (5 bases). The germline V gene encodes CDR1 LNHDA and CDR2 SQIVND (reference sequence). V lost 7 bases, J lost 0 bases, and 19 bases lay in between. The CDR3 loop spans 17 amino acids. CDR3 sequence: CASTPPPGGVSNQPQHF. The DNA of the CDR3 is TGTGCCAGTACCCCACCCCCCGGGGGAGTTAGCAATCAGCCCCAGCATTTT.

The gene calls are TRBV4-2 and TRBJ2-7; 7 nucleotides match TRBD2. The CDR3 contains 16 residues. V trimming: 0 bases; J trimming: 6 bases; junction bases outside the gene matches: 11. The germline V gene encodes CDR1 LGHNA and CDR2 YNFKEQ. CDR3 sequence reads: CASSQDQAGVRREQYF. The CDR3 nucleotides are TGTGCCAGCAGCCAAGATCAGGCGGGAGTCCGCCGCGAGCAGTACTTC.

This clone was observed a handful of times. The chain couples TRBV9 to TRBJ2-2; D perhaps matches TRBD1 (5 bases). V was clipped by 0 bases and J by 5 bases, with 14 bases between them. The CDR3 length is 16 residues. Germline assignment: CDR1 SGDLS and CDR2 YYNGEE. The CDR3 bases are TGTGCCAGCAGCGTAGCGGCGCAGGGAAGGACCGGGGAGCTGTTTTTT. Translation gives CASSVAAQGRTGELFF.

The chain links TRBV12-2 to TRBJ1-1. TRBV12-2 corresponds to a pseudogene. This CDR3 region has 14 residues. The CDR3 nucleotides are TGTGCAAGTCGCCCCCCCCGGGGGAGGACTGAAGCTTTCTTT. As protein: CASRPPRGRTEAFF.

The V gene is TRBV16, the J gene TRBJ2-3, with TRBD2 identical over 7 bases. Germline V gene sequence: CDR1 KGHSY, CDR2 FQNENV. The junction had 4 bases not matched to a gene; V was cut back by 4 bases and J by 0 bases. This CDR3 comprises 15 residues. CDR3 sequence: CASSLVGGSTDTQYF. CDR3 bases: TGTGCCAGCAGCCTCGTGGGAGGGAGCACAGATACGCAGTATTTT.

The chain employs TRBV6-1 and TRBJ2-1; 11 bases align to TRBD2. V shed 4 bases and J 4 bases; nucleotides not matched to a gene: 3. Germline V CDR1 and CDR2: MNHNS, SASEGT. This CDR3 contains 15 residues. CDR3 in amino acids: CASSALAGAYNEQFF. For the CDR3, the DNA is TGTGCCAGCAGTGCACTAGCGGGAGCTTACAATGAGCAGTTCTTC.

This clone was counted a few times. The chain recombines TRBV5-4 with TRBJ1-5; TRBD1 matches 10 bases. V lost 3 bases, J lost 4 bases, and 16 bases stayed unmatched. The CDR3 covers 19 residues. In germline, CDR1 is SGHNT, CDR2 YYREEE (reference sequence). CDR3 sequence reads: CASSSLPGQGFRGNQPQHF. The CDR3 bases are TGTGCCAGCAGCTCACTTCCGGGACAGGGGTTCCGGGGGAATCAGCCCCAGCATTTT.

This chain joins TRBV4-1 and TRBJ2-7; TRBD2 matches 8 bases. The CDR3 consists of 15 residues. Germline CDR1 reads MGHRA; CDR2 reads YSYEKL. V was clipped by 3 bases and J by 6 bases; unmatched bases: 10. The CDR3 nucleotides are TGCGCCAGCAGCCATTCAGCGGGAGTGGCCCGCGAGCAGTACTTC. Translating gives CASSHSAGVAREQYF.

The chain combines TRBV5-1 with TRBJ2-7; 10 nucleotides agree with TRBD2. J lost 6 bases, V lost 0 bases, and 6 bases had no gene match. Germline CDR1 and CDR2: SGHRS and YFSETQ. The CDR3 totals 15 residues. CDR3 sequence: CASSLGLAGEGEQYF. In DNA form, the CDR3 reads TGCGCCAGCAGCTTGGGGCTAGCGGGAGAAGGCGAGCAGTACTTC.

The chain combines TRBV5-4 with TRBJ2-5, with a possible D match to TRBD2 (5 bases). Germline V gene lookup returns CDR1 SGHNT and CDR2 YYREEE (reference sequence). The CDR3 is 15 amino acids. V was shortened by 0 bases and J by 2 bases, with 11 bases between the two germline ends. CDR3: CASSLDRAVQETQYF. The CDR3 bases are TGTGCCAGCAGCTTGGACAGAGCGGTTCAAGAGACCCAGTACTTC. Full variable domain (rest looked up from reference TRBV5-4 and TRBJ2-5): ETGVTQSPTHLIKTRGQQVTLRCSSQSGHNTVSWYQQALGQGPQFIFQYYREEENGRGNFPPRFSGLQFPNYSSELNVNALELDDSALYLCASSLDRAVQETQYFGPGTRLLVL.

The chain employs TRBV7-9 and TRBJ1-3; tentatively, D is TRBD1 (6 bases). V dropped 5 bases and J dropped 0 bases, with 11 bases sitting between them. There are 15 residues in the CDR3. From germline, CDR1 is SEHNR and CDR2 FQNEAQ (reference sequence). The CDR3 protein is CASSQLGGSGNTIYF. CDR3 DNA sequence: TGTGCCAGCAGCCAACTAGGGGGCTCTGGAAACACCATATATTTT.

The chain is built from TRBV5-1 and TRBJ1-3, with D unresolved. The CDR3 is 15 amino acids. Germline CDR1 reads SGHRS; CDR2 reads YFSETQ. The V gene lost 0 bases and the J gene lost 4 bases, with 11 bases spanning the gap. CDR3 amino acids: CASSLAPVKGNTIYF. The CDR3 nucleotides are TGCGCCAGCAGCTTGGCGCCAGTGAAAGGAAACACCATATATTTT.

As concerns this clone: The sample carries other DNA sequences with the same CDR3. This sequence joins TRBV7-6 and TRBJ2-7; 12 bases agree with TRBD2. Germline V lookup: CDR1 SGHVS, CDR2 FNYEAQ. This CDR3 contains 15 residues. Trimming cost V 5 bases and J 7 bases; bases outside gene matches: 9. The CDR3 nucleotides are TGTGCCAGCAGCCCTCGGACTAGCGGGGATTCAGAGCAGTACTTC. Amino acids: CASSPRTSGDSEQYF. The whole variable domain, filled in from reference TRBV7-6 and TRBJ2-7, reads GAGVSQSPRYKVTKRGQDVALRCDPISGHVSLYWYRQALGQGPEFLTYFNYEAQQDKSGLPNDRFSAERPEGSISTLTIQRTEQRDSAMYRCASSPRTSGDSEQYFGPGTRLTVT.

This chain uses TRBV29-1 with TRBJ2-5; perhaps TRBD2 as D (7 bases). Trimming removed 7 bases at V and 5 bases at J, with 14 bases between. The CDR3 covers 12 residues. Germline V lookup: CDR1 SQVTM, CDR2 ANQGSEA. CDR3 coding DNA: TGCAGCGGCGAGGGAGGGGGGGAGACCCAGTACTTC. It is translated as CSGEGGGETQYF.

This sequence joins TRBV7-2 and TRBJ2-7, with 7 nucleotides matching TRBD1. Per the germline V gene, CDR1 is SGHTA and CDR2 is FQGNSA. CDR3 length equals 15 residues. Trimming took 5 bases from V and 4 from J; bases not matched to a gene: 11. CDR3 sequence: CASSPTTTGRYEQYF. CDR3 sequence (DNA): TGTGCCAGCAGCCCAACCACGACAGGGCGGTACGAGCAGTACTTC.

V usage is TRBV5-1 and J usage is TRBJ1-2; 10 nucleotides align to TRBD1. Germline V gene lookup returns CDR1 SGHRS and CDR2 YFSETQ. There are 15 residues in the CDR3. The V gene end was trimmed by 2 bases and the J gene end by 6 bases; junction bases not matched to a gene: 7. DNA for the CDR3: TGCGCCAGCAGCTTCAGGGGACAGGGGTTTAATGGCTACACCTTC. Its translation is CASSFRGQGFNGYTF.

This clone was found once. This chain joins TRBV4-1 and TRBJ1-4, with 7 positions matching TRBD1. Looked up from germline, CDR1 is MGHRA and CDR2 is YSYEKL. The trim removed 4 bases at V and 10 bases at J, leaving 21 bases unmatched. The CDR3 sequence is 18 residues long. For the CDR3, the DNA is TGCGCCAGCAGCCTAGAGGGACAGCCTCAAGTAATGGGGGGAAAACTGTTTTTT. It encodes CASSLEGQPQVMGGKLFF.

To note about this clone: An end of the junction does not agree with germline; a read error may underlie this. The gene calls are TRBV7-6 and TRBJ1-2, with 7 bases identical to TRBD1. CDR1 and CDR2 from the germline V gene are SGHVS and FNYEAQ. The CDR3 has 13 amino acids. CDR3 sequence: CASSLTGENGYPF. As DNA, the CDR3 is TGTGCCAGCAGCCTAACAGGGGAGAATGGCTACCCCTTC. Based on the CDR3 plus reference TRBV7-6 and TRBJ1-2, the full variable domain is GAGVSQSPRYKVTKRGQDVALRCDPISGHVSLYWYRQALGQGPEFLTYFNYEAQQDKSGLPNDRFSAERPEGSISTLTIQRTEQRDSAMYRCASSLTGENGYPFGSGTRLTVV.

The V gene is TRBV5-1, the J gene TRBJ1-5; possibly TRBD1 for D (6 bases). CDR3 length: 13 residues. Germline V gives CDR1 SGHRS, CDR2 YFSETQ. V was shortened by 0 bases and J by 5 bases, with 6 bases between the two germline ends. CDR3 protein: CASSLGQDQPQHF. The CDR3 DNA sequence: TGCGCCAGCAGCTTGGGACAGGATCAGCCCCAGCATTTT.

The rearrangement uses TRBV7-9 and TRBJ1-1; no clear D gene. The CDR3 covers 13 residues. The V gene's germline CDR1 is SEHNR and CDR2 FQNEAQ (reference sequence). Deletions cut 7 bases from V and 1 base from J, with 10 bases between. CDR3 loop: CASIVSGNTEAFF. The CDR3 DNA reads TGTGCCAGCATAGTATCGGGGAACACTGAAGCTTTCTTT.

The J gene is TRBJ1-2, the V gene TRBV5-3, with D possibly TRBD1 on 5 matching bases. TRBV5-3 is sorted into the ORF group, with uncertain function. This CDR3 contains 14 residues. The V end was cut by 4 bases, the J end by 7 bases, with 17 bases between. CDR3 DNA: TGTGCCAGAAGCGTGCGGGGGAAGTTTTCTGGCTACACCTTC. It yields the protein CARSVRGKFSGYTF.

The DNA for the CDR3 is TGTGCCAGCAGCCCTCTAGCGGGAGTTCGGGATGAGCAGTTCTTC. Its translation is CASSPLAGVRDEQFF. The chain joins TRBV7-9 to TRBJ2-1; 10 nucleotides agree with TRBD2. Germline V gene data show CDR1 as SEHNR and CDR2 as FQNEAQ (reference sequence). The CDR3 contains 15 residues. The J segment lost 8 bases and the V segment lost 5 bases, leaving 9 bases of the junction unmatched.

The V and J genes are TRBV28 and TRBJ1-4, with a weak D call TRBD1 (5 bases). The length of the CDR3 is 15 residues. Germline loops: CDR1 MDHEN, CDR2 SYDVKM. V was shortened by 7 bases and J by 8 bases, with 20 bases between the two germline ends. The CDR3 bases are TGTGCCAGCACCACGGCAATGGGCGGGGGGGAAAAACTGTTTTTT. It encodes CASTTAMGGGEKLFF.

This sequence joins TRBV7-9 and TRBJ2-7, with 10 bases matching TRBD1. The CDR3 loop spans 13 amino acids. Germline lookup yields CDR1 SEHNR and CDR2 FQNEAQ (reference sequence). The junction had 5 bases not matched to a gene; V was cut back by 8 bases and J by 4 bases. The CDR3 here is CASRGQGLYEQYF. CDR3 DNA: TGTGCCAGCCGGGGACAGGGGTTATACGAGCAGTACTTC. The variable domain in full, with the rest retrieved from reference TRBV7-9 and TRBJ2-7, is DTGVSQNPRHKITKRGQNVTFRCDPISEHNRLYWYRQTLGQGPEFLTYFQNEAQLEKSRLLSDRFSAERPKGSFSTLEIQRTEQGDSAMYLCASRGQGLYEQYFGPGTRLTVT.

Turning to this clone: Other DNA sequences in this specimen translate into the identical CDR3. CDR3 DNA sequence: TGTGCCAGTAGTATATCGAGGAACACCGGGGAGCTGTTTTTT. Amino acids: CASSISRNTGELFF. V is TRBV19 and J is TRBJ2-2; D not certain. Trimming removed 2 bases from V and 1 base from J, with 5 bases in between. Germline values: CDR1 LNHDA, CDR2 SQIVND (reference sequence). The CDR3 is made up of 14 amino acids.

V is TRBV19 and J is TRBJ2-7; TRBD1 matches at 8 bases. V gave up 4 bases and J gave up 0 bases; unmatched junction bases: 5. CDR3 length equals 15 residues. CDR1 LNHDA and CDR2 SQIVND come from the germline V gene (reference sequence). CDR3 nucleotides: TGTGCCAGTAGTAGCAGAGACAGGGGCTCCTACGAGCAGTACTTC. The encoded protein is CASSSRDRGSYEQYF. Combining the CDR3 with reference TRBV19 and TRBJ2-7 gives the whole variable domain DGGITQSPKYLFRKEGQNVTLSCEQNLNHDAMYWYRQDPGQGLRLIYYSQIVNDFQKGDIAEGYSVSREKKESFPLTVTSAQKNPTAFYLCASSSRDRGSYEQYFGPGTRLTVT.

This clone has just a few counts. V usage is TRBV6-6 and J usage is TRBJ2-2; D is unclear. V was pared by 6 bases and J by 7 bases, with 3 bases between. The germline CDR1 and CDR2 sequences are MNHNY and SVGAGI (reference sequence). CDR3 length: 10 amino acids. The CDR3 DNA reads as TGTGCCAGCAGCGGCGGGGAGCTGTTTTTT. Translated: CASSGGELFF.